This T cell receptor (beta chain) is from a study of regulatory T cells in long-lasting Graves disease. As for the study in general: Newly diagnosed Graves' patients took antithyroid drugs under 3 months. Study outcomes and limitations: Persistent disease samples used TRBV28, TRBJ1-2 and TRBJ2-5 preferentially. Less diverse TCR repertoires were seen in persistent Graves' patients than in newly diagnosed ones.

Combining iRepertoire HTBI primers with Arm-PCR of CDR3 regions, the authors built TCR beta libraries. A single record per CDR3 protein comes from TCRdb applying MiXCR to the multiplex PCR reads. Here the sample spans around 480,000 distinct CDR3 sequences, 15% to 20% being singletons. This clonotype was observed a few times. Its antigen is unidentified. As for time point: newly diagnosed GD, antithyroid drugs for less than 3 months. The TCR library was made from RNA extracted from PBMCs. The CDR3 spans 15 residues. The trim removed 5 bases at V and 4 bases at J, leaving 7 bases unmatched. The germline gives CDR1 LNHDA, CDR2 SQIVND (reference sequence). This sample also appeared in a second study, on T cells in Graves' hyperthyroidism and ophthalmopathy. As reported in that work: Researchers defined stable Graves' hyperthyroidism as no ophthalmopathy progression within 18 months.

The receptor's source is a middle-aged man with Graves disease. The chain couples TRBV19 to TRBJ2-1, with TRBD2 matching over 8 bases. The specimen was peripheral blood mononuclear cells (PBMCs), collected at new diagnosis, from a patient treated with antithyroid drugs. The CDR3 loop is CASSPREDDYNEQFF. The CDR3 nucleotides read TGTGCCAGTAGTCCGCGGGAGGACGATTACAATGAGCAGTTCTTC.